This TCR beta chain was sequenced for a study of PD-L1 blockade in urothelial cancer. This CDR3 spans 15 amino acids. The V and J ends lost 0 bases and 3 bases, in that order; junction bases with no gene match: 5. CDR1 is SGHRS and CDR2 is YFSETQ in the germline V gene. Time point here: peripheral blood 6 weeks after treatment start. Enrolled patients showed locally advanced or metastatic urothelial carcinoma. For each patient, 1 to 8 samples were obtained, pretreatment and on-treatment. The assay was immunoSEQ multiplex PCR, and TCRdb's table has in-frame clones only and misses some. Found here are approximately 93,000 clones, around four fifths of them singletons; the top ten hold 8.4%.

The chain couples TRBV5-1 to TRBJ2-7; TRBD2 matches at 8 bases. The source of this sequence is a man in his sixties or seventies with urothelial cancer. The sequencing used PBMCs, collected around atezolizumab (anti-PD-L1) treatment. The CDR3 here is CASSLGVAGIYEQYF. CDR3 coding DNA: TGCGCCAGCAGCTTGGGGGTAGCGGGAATCTACGAGCAGTACTTC. The variable domain in full, completed from reference TRBV5-1 and TRBJ2-7, reads KAGVTQTPRYLIKTRGQQVTLSCSPISGHRSVSWYQQTPGQGLQFLFEYFSETQRNKGNFPGRFSGRQFSNSRSEMNVSTLELGDSALYLCASSLGVAGIYEQYFGPGTRLTVT.